This TCR beta chain emerged from a study of cytomegalovirus exposure and HLA in healthy donors. About this clone: Antigen unknown.

Among the donors, all were healthy bone marrow donors. The CDR3 extends over 16 amino acids. Germline V gene data show CDR1 as MNHEY and CDR2 as SMNVEV (reference sequence). Trimming shortened V by 4 bases and J by 2 bases, and 15 bases separated the two germline ends. Notes on the study in general: Presence/absence analyses treated sequencing depth as roughly uniform across donors. Information on immune exposure was restricted to one variable (CMV serostatus).

PCR amplification relied on 60 Vbeta primers (plus 13 Jbeta primers). Using immunoSEQ multiplex PCR, the repertoire was profiled, and TCRdb retains in-frame clones only, with some absent. In the table there are over 120,000 clones, 65% to 80% of which are singletons. Material for sequencing was PBMCs. The origin of this receptor is a male donor in good health and CMV-seronegative. The V and J genes are TRBV27 and TRBJ1-5; D is possibly TRBD1 (6 bases). For the CDR3, the DNA is TGTGCCAGCAGTTCCTTCGCGGGGGCCCGCAATCAGCCCCAGCATTTT. Residues: CASSSFAGARNQPQHF.